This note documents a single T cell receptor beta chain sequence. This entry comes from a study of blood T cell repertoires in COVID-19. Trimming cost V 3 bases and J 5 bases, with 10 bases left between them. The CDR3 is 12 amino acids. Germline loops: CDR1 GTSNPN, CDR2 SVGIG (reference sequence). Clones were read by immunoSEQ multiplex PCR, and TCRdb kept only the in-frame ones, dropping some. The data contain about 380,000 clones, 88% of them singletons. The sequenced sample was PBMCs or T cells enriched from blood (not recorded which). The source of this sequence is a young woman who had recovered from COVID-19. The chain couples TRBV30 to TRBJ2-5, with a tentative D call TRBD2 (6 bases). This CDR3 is CAWSGEVETQYF. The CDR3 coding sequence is TGTGCCTGGAGCGGGGAGGTTGAGACCCAGTACTTC.